These 3 T cell receptor beta chains originate from one sample sequenced in a study of blood T cell repertoires in COVID-19. Some clones are missing from TCRdb's copy, which holds only in-frame ones; the method was immunoSEQ multiplex PCR. The sample includes about 270,000 clones, under 95% of them seen just once. The specimen was PBMCs or T cells enriched from blood (not recorded which). The origin of the receptors is a man aged 35 to 55 who had been exposed to COVID-19.

The chain uses TRBV28 and TRBJ1-1; D possibly corresponds to TRBD1 (6 bases). The CDR3 extends over 14 amino acids. Germline V gene lookup returns CDR1 MDHEN and CDR2 SYDVKM. V lost 5 bases and J 8 bases, leaving 18 bases between the germline ends. Here the CDR3 DNA reads TGTGCCAGCAGTCTCCGGACAAGGACAGCCGAAGCTTTCTTT. It translates to CASSLRTRTAEAFF.

This clone has a single count. This chain joins TRBV28 and TRBJ1-4, with D unclear. The germline gives CDR1 MDHEN, CDR2 SYDVKM. The CDR3 totals 14 residues. Trimming cost V 5 bases and J 4 bases, with 11 bases left between them. CDR3 region: CASSTDRFNEKLFF. DNA of the CDR3: TGTGCCAGCAGTACTGATCGGTTTAATGAAAAACTGTTTTTT.

The chain uses TRBV4-3 and TRBJ2-3, with 9 bases aligning to TRBD2. This CDR3 contains 14 residues. The germline V gene encodes CDR1 LGHNA and CDR2 YSLEER. Trimming cost V 5 bases and J 6 bases; bases outside gene matches: 6. CDR3 amino acids: CASSAGGAGDTQYF. The CDR3 bases are TGCGCCAGCAGCGCGGGGGGGGCAGGGGATACGCAGTATTTT.